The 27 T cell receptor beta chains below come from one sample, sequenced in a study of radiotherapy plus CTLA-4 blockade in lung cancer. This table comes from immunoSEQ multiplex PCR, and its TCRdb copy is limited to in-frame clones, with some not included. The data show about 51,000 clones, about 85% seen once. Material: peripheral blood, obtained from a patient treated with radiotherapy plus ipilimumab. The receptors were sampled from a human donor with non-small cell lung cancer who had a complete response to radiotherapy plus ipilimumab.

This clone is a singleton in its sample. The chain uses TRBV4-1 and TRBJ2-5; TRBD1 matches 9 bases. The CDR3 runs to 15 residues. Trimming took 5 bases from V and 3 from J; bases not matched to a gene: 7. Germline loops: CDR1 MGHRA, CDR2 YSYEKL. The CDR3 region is CASSGRDRAEETQYF. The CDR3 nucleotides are TGCGCCAGCAGCGGCCGGGACAGGGCCGAAGAGACCCAGTACTTC.

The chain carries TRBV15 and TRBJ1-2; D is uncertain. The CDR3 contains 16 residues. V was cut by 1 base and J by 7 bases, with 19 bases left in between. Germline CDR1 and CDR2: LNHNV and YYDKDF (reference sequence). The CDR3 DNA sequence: TGTGCCACCAGCAGAGTGTCAATTGGGCAGGCCGGTGGCTACACCTTC. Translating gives CATSRVSIGQAGGYTF.

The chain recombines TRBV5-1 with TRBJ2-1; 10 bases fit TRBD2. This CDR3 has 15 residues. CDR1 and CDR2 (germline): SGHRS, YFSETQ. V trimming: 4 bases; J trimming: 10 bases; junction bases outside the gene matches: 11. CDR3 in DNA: TGCGCCAGCAGCCTCGACTCTAGCGGGAGAGGGGAGCAGTTCTTC. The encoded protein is CASSLDSSGRGEQFF.

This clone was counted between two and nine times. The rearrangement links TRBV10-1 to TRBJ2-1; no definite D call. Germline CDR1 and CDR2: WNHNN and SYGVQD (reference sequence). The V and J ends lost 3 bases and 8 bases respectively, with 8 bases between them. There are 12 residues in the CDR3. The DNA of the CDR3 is TGCGCCAGCAGTGATGTCCCCGATGAGCAGTTCTTC. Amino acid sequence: CASSDVPDEQFF.

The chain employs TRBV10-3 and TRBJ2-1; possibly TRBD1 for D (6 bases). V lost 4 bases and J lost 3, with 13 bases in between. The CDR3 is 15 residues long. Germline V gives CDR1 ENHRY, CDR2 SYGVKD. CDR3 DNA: TGTGCCATCAGTGGGGTTGGACAGAACTACAATGAGCAGTTCTTC. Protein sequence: CAISGVGQNYNEQFF.

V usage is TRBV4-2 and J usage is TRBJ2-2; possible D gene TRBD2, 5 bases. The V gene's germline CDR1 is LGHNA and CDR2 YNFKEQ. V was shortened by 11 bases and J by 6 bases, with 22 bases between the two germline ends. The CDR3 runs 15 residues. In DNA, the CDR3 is TGTGCCGTTAGGGAGAGTGGGGATTCCCCCGGGGAGCTGTTTTTT. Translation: CAVRESGDSPGELFF.

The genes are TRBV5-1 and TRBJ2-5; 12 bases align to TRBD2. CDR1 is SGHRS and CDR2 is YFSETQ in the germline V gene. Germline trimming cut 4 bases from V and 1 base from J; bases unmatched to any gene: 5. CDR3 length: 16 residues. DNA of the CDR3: TGCGCCAGCAGCCTGGGGACTAGCGGGCTCCAAGAGACCCAGTACTTC. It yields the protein CASSLGTSGLQETQYF.

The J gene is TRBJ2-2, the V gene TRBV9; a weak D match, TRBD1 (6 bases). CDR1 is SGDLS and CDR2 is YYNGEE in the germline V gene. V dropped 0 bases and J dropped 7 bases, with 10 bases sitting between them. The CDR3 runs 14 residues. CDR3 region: CASSVERGIGELFF. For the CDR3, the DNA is TGTGCCAGCAGCGTAGAGAGGGGGATCGGGGAGCTGTTTTTT.

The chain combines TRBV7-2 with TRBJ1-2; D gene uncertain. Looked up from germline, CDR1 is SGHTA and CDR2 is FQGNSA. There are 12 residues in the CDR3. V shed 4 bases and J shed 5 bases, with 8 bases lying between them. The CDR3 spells CASSSHGYGYTF. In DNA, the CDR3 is TGTGCCAGCAGCTCCCACGGGTATGGCTACACCTTC.

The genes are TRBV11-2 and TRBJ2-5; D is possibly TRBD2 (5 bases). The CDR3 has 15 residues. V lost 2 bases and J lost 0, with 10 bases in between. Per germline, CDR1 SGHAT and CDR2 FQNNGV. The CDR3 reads CASSLQIGNQETQYF. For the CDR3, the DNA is TGTGCCAGCAGCTTACAGATCGGGAACCAAGAGACCCAGTACTTC.

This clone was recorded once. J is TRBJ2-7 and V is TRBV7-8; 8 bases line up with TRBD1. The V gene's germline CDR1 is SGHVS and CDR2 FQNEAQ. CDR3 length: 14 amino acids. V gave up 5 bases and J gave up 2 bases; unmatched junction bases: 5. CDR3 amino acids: CASSIRDRPYEQYV. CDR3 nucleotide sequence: TGTGCCAGCAGCATCCGGGACAGGCCCTACGAGCAGTACGTC.

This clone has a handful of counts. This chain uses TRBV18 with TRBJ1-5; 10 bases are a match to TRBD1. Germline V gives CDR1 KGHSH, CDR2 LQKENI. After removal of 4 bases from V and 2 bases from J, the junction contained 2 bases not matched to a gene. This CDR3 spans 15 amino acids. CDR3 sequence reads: CASSLGTGGNQPQHF. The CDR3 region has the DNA TGTGCCAGCTCACTAGGGACAGGGGGCAATCAGCCCCAGCATTTT.

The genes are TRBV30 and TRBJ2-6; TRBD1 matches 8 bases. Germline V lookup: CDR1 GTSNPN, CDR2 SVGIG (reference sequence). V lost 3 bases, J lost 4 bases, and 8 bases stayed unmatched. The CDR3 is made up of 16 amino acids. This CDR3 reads CAWSLRGLSGANVLTF. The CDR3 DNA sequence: TGTGCCTGGAGCCTCAGGGGGCTTTCCGGGGCCAACGTCCTGACTTTC.

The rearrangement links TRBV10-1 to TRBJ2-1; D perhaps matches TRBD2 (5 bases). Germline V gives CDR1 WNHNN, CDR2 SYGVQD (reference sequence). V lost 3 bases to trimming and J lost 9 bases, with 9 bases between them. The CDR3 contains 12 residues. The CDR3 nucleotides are TGCGCCAGCAGTGAAAACAGCGGTGAGCAGTTCTTC. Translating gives CASSENSGEQFF.

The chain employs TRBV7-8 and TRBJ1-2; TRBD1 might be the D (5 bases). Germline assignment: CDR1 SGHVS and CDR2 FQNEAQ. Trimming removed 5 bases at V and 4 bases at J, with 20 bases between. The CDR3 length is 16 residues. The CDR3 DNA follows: TGTGCCAGCAGCCCAAACGGGGGGTCCCTAATCTATGGCTACACCTTC. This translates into CASSPNGGSLIYGYTF.

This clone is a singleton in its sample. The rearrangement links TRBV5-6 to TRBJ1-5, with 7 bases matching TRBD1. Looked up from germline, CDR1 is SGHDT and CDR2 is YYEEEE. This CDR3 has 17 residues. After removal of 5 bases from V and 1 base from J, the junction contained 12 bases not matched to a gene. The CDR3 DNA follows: TGTGCCAGCAGTTCCTCCTCCCGGGACAGCAGCAATCAGCCCCAGCATTTT. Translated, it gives CASSSSSRDSSNQPQHF.

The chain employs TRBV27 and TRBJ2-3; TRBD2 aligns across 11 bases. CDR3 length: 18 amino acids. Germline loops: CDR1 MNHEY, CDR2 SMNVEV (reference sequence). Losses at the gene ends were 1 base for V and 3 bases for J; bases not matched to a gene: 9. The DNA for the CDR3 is TGTGCCAGCAGTTTATATGGTAGCGGGGGGGCGGGGACAGATACGCAGTATTTT. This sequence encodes CASSLYGSGGAGTDTQYF.

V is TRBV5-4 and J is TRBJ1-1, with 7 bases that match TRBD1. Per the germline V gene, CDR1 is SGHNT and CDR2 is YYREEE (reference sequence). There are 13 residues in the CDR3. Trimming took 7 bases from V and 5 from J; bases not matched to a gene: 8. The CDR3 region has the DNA TGTGCCAGCTCCCCCCAACAGGGGACTGAAGCTTTCTTT. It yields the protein CASSPQQGTEAFF.

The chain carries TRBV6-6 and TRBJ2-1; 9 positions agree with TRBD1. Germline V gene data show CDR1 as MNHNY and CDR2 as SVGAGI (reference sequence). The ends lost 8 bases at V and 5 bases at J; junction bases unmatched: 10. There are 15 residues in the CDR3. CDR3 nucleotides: TGTGCCAGCCTACCCTGGGACAGGGATGACAATGAGCAGTTCTTC. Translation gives CASLPWDRDDNEQFF.

The DNA for the CDR3 is TGTGCCAGCGACCACAGAAGCTCTGGAAACACCATATATTTT. Encoded protein: CASDHRSSGNTIYF. The genes are TRBV6-6 and TRBJ1-3; D unclear. Germline V lookup: CDR1 MNHNY, CDR2 SVGAGI (reference sequence). The germline V and J ends were trimmed by 8 bases and 0 bases, with 11 bases remaining between them. The CDR3 totals 14 residues.

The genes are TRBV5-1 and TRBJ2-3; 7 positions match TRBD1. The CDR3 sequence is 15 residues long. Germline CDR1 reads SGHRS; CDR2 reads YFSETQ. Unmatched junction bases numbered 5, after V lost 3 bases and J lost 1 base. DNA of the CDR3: TGCGCCAGCAGCTCAGACAGGGTTGGCACAGATACGCAGTATTTT. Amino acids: CASSSDRVGTDTQYF.

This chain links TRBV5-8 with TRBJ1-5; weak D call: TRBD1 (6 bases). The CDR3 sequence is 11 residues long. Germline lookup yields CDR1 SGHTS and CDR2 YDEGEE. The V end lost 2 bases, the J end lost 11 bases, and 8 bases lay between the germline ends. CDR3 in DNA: TGTGCCAGCAGCTTCAACAGGGCCCAGCATTTT. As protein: CASSFNRAQHF.

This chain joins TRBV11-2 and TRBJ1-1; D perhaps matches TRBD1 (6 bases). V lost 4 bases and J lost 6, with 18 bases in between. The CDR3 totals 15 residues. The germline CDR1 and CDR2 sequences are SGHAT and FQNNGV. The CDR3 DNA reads TGTGCCAGCAGCTGGCGCGGGGGCACAGGAGCTGAAGCTTTCTTT. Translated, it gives CASSWRGGTGAEAFF. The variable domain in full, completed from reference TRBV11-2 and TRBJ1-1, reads EAGVAQSPRYKIIEKRQSVAFWCNPISGHATLYWYQQILGQGPKLLIQFQNNGVVDDSQLPKDRFSAERLKGVDSTLKIQPAKLEDSAVYLCASSWRGGTGAEAFFGQGTRLTVV.

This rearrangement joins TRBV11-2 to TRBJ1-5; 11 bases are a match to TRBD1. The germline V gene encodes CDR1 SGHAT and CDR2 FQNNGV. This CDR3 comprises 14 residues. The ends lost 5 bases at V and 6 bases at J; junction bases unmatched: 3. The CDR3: CASSMGQGGQPQHF. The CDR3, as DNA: TGTGCCAGCAGCATGGGACAGGGGGGTCAGCCCCAGCATTTT.

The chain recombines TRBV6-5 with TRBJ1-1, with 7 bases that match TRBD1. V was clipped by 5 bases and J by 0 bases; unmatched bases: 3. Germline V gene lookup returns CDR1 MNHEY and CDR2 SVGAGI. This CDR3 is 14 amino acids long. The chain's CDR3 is CASSTGQVNTEAFF. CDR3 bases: TGTGCCAGCAGTACCGGACAGGTGAACACTGAAGCTTTCTTT.

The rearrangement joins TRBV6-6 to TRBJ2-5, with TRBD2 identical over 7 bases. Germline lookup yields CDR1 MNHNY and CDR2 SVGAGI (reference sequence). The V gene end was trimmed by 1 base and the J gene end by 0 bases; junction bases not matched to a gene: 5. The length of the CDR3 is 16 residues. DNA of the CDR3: TGTGCCAGCAGTTACTGGGTAGCGGGTAACCAAGAGACCCAGTACTTC. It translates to CASSYWVAGNQETQYF.

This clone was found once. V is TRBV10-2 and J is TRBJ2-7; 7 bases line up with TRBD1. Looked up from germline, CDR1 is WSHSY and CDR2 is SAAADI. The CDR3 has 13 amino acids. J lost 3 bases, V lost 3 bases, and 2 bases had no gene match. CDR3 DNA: TGCGCCAGCAGTGACCGGGACAGCTACGAGCAGTACGTC. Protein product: CASSDRDSYEQYV.